Each of the 21 T cell receptor beta chains below was sequenced from the same sample in a study of graft-versus-host responses after intestinal transplantation. Only in-frame clones appear in the TCRdb table, and some are missing; sequencing was by immunoSEQ multiplex PCR. In the table there are tens of thousands of clones, roughly 95% of which are singletons. The material sequenced was PBMCs, taken about 350 days after intestinal transplant. The receptors shown here come from a human patient who received an intestinal transplant, so some T cells may come from the graft donor.

V and J are TRBV19 and TRBJ1-1, with D unclear. The germline CDR1 and CDR2 sequences are LNHDA and SQIVND (reference sequence). With 8 bases removed from V and 4 bases from J, the gap between germline ends came to 14 bases. The CDR3 runs 13 residues. The CDR3 spells CASLPGLGTEAFF. The CDR3, as DNA: TGTGCCAGTTTGCCCGGTCTAGGCACTGAAGCTTTCTTT.

The V and J genes are TRBV5-6 and TRBJ2-1; possible D gene TRBD1, 6 bases. CDR1 SGHDT and CDR2 YYEEEE come from the germline V gene. The germline V and J ends were trimmed by 2 bases and 9 bases, with 9 bases remaining between them. The CDR3 consists of 12 residues. The CDR3 DNA sequence: TGTGCCAGCAGCTTCAGGGGTATTGAGCAGTTCTTC. It is translated as CASSFRGIEQFF. Full variable domain (remainder filled in from reference TRBV5-6 and TRBJ2-1): DAGVTQSPTHLIKTRGQQVTLRCSPKSGHDTVSWYQQALGQGPQFIFQYYEEEERQRGNFPDRFSGHQFPNYSSELNVNALLLGDSALYLCASSFRGIEQFFGPGTRLTVL.

The chain joins TRBV9 to TRBJ2-1; TRBD2 matches at 9 bases. The J segment lost 8 bases and the V segment lost 0 bases, leaving 6 bases of the junction unmatched. Germline CDR1 SGDLS, CDR2 YYNGEE. The CDR3 spans 15 residues. The CDR3 loop reads CASSVVGGGAHEQFF. The CDR3 DNA sequence: TGTGCCAGCAGCGTAGTAGGCGGGGGGGCCCATGAGCAGTTCTTC. The complete variable domain, with remaining parts taken from reference TRBV9 and TRBJ2-1, reads DSGVTQTPKHLITATGQRVTLRCSPRSGDLSVYWYQQSLDQGLQFLIQYYNGEERAKGNILERFSAQQFPDLHSELNLSSLELGDSALYFCASSVVGGGAHEQFFGPGTRLTVL.

This chain links TRBV7-9 with TRBJ2-1; a possible D gene is TRBD2 (6 bases). The CDR3 spans 16 residues. Germline V gene data show CDR1 as SEHNR and CDR2 as FQNEAQ (reference sequence). Trimming took 5 bases from V and 7 from J, leaving 21 bases between them. The CDR3 loop is CASSRERLPVKNEQFF. The CDR3 nucleotides are TGTGCCAGCAGCCGGGAGAGACTCCCGGTAAAGAATGAGCAGTTCTTC.

The chain uses TRBV9 and TRBJ1-6, with 7 bases aligning to TRBD1. Germline loops: CDR1 SGDLS, CDR2 YYNGEE. The V and J ends lost 2 bases and 5 bases, in that order; junction bases with no gene match: 7. This CDR3 is built from 16 residues. The CDR3 nucleotides read TGTGCCAGCAGCGTGCGGGGAGGGGGCGATAATTCACCCCTCCACTTT. It yields the protein CASSVRGGGDNSPLHF.

The J gene is TRBJ1-5, the V gene TRBV5-4, with D perhaps TRBD1 (6 bases). The CDR3 sequence is 14 residues long. V lost 0 bases, J lost 7 bases, and 11 bases lay in between. Germline values: CDR1 SGHNT, CDR2 YYREEE (reference sequence). The CDR3 sequence is CASSLEGGGQPQHF. CDR3 nucleotide sequence: TGTGCCAGCAGCTTGGAGGGGGGTGGACAGCCCCAGCATTTT. The full variable domain, completed using reference TRBV5-4 and TRBJ1-5, is ETGVTQSPTHLIKTRGQQVTLRCSSQSGHNTVSWYQQALGQGPQFIFQYYREEENGRGNFPPRFSGLQFPNYSSELNVNALELDDSALYLCASSLEGGGQPQHFGDGTRLSIL.

This clone was seen just once. The chain couples TRBV4-1 to TRBJ2-5; unclear D gene. The CDR3 spans 15 residues. Trimming stripped 2 bases from V and 7 bases from J, with 17 bases between. Germline lookup yields CDR1 MGHRA and CDR2 YSYEKL. The CDR3 nucleotides are TGCGCCAGCAGCCAACCGGCTAAACGAAAAGGGACCCAGTACTTC. This translates into CASSQPAKRKGTQYF.

This clone was detected a few times. This chain uses TRBV9 with TRBJ2-1; TRBD2 matches 10 bases. Germline-derived CDR1 and CDR2 are SGDLS and YYNGEE. CDR3 length equals 14 residues. V was clipped by 1 base and J by 9 bases; unmatched bases: 4. CDR3 sequence (DNA): TGTGCCAGCAGCGTAAGCGGGAGGGCGGGTGAGCAGTTCTTC. Protein sequence: CASSVSGRAGEQFF.

This clone was seen once. The chain employs TRBV6-1 and TRBJ2-7; D possibly corresponds to TRBD2 (5 bases). CDR1 and CDR2 from the germline V gene are MNHNS and SASEGT. This CDR3 has 12 residues. V was shortened by 11 bases and J by 0 bases, with 11 bases between the two germline ends. The DNA for the CDR3 is TGTGCCGCAAAGGACTTCTCCTACGAGCAGTACTTC. It yields the protein CAAKDFSYEQYF.

This clone was observed once. The chain has TRBV5-1 and TRBJ1-1; D call uncertain. Per the germline V gene, CDR1 is SGHRS and CDR2 is YFSETQ. The CDR3 has 14 residues. V lost 5 bases to trimming and J lost 0 bases, with 11 bases between them. The CDR3 region has the DNA TGCGCCAGCAGTATCCCGGGCATGAACACTGAAGCTTTCTTT. It codes for CASSIPGMNTEAFF.

V and J are TRBV7-9 and TRBJ2-3; D gene ambiguous. V lost 1 base, J lost 1 base, and 21 bases lay in between. The CDR3 is 19 residues long. CDR1 and CDR2 from the germline V gene are SEHNR and FQNEAQ (reference sequence). The CDR3 DNA sequence: TGTGCCAGCAGCTTAGACTTGTATAGGCCTTCTACCCGCACAGATACGCAGTATTTT. Amino acid sequence: CASSLDLYRPSTRTDTQYF.

The J gene is TRBJ2-7, the V gene TRBV7-9; TRBD2 matches at 8 bases. CDR1 is SEHNR, CDR2 FQNEAQ, per germline (reference sequence). Trimming at V came to 3 bases and at J to 6 bases, leaving 7 bases not matched to a gene. The CDR3 is 14 residues long. The chain's CDR3 is CASSFGQREFEQYF. For the CDR3, the DNA is TGTGCCAGCAGCTTCGGTCAGCGGGAGTTCGAGCAGTACTTC.

Written as DNA, the CDR3 is TGTGCCAGCAGTTACTCGAGCGGAGAGACCCAGTACTTC. It is translated as CASSYSSGETQYF. The chain links TRBV6-5 to TRBJ2-5, with D perhaps TRBD2 (5 bases). Deletions cut 0 bases from V and 4 bases from J, with 6 bases between. This CDR3 contains 13 residues. CDR1 is MNHEY, CDR2 SVGAGI, per germline.

This chain uses TRBV2 with TRBJ2-5, with 8 bases fitting TRBD2. Germline loops: CDR1 SNHLY, CDR2 FYNNEI. The CDR3 covers 14 residues. V shed 4 bases, J shed 5 bases, and the junction held 6 bases outside the gene matches. CDR3 residues: CASSVTGGPETQYF. CDR3 DNA sequence: TGTGCCAGCAGTGTAACGGGGGGGCCTGAGACCCAGTACTTC.

This chain uses TRBV19 with TRBJ1-5; D remains unclear. CDR1 and CDR2 from the germline V gene are LNHDA and SQIVND (reference sequence). There are 16 residues in the CDR3. V was clipped by 3 bases and J by 0 bases, with 12 bases between them. CDR3 DNA sequence: TGTGCCAGTAGTATTTCTTCGGAGTATAGCAATCAGCCCCAGCATTTT. Residues: CASSISSEYSNQPQHF.

The chain employs TRBV7-3 and TRBJ2-2, with D maybe TRBD2 (7 bases). The V end was cut by 0 bases, the J end by 9 bases, with 11 bases between. The CDR3 runs to 14 residues. The germline gives CDR1 SGHTA, CDR2 FQGTGA. CDR3 sequence reads: CASSLTRGGRELFF. The CDR3 DNA follows: TGTGCCAGCAGCTTAACGAGGGGGGGCAGGGAGCTGTTTTTT. Full variable domain (rest looked up from reference TRBV7-3 and TRBJ2-2): GAGVSQTPSNKVTEKGKYVELRCDPISGHTALYWYRQSLGQGPEFLIYFQGTGAADDSGLPNDRFFAVRPEGSVSTLKIQRTERGDSAVYLCASSLTRGGRELFFGEGSRLTVL.

The chain employs TRBV27 and TRBJ1-4, with D maybe TRBD1 (6 bases). The CDR3 has 15 residues. V was pared by 5 bases and J by 8 bases, with 18 bases between. Per the germline V gene, CDR1 is MNHEY and CDR2 is SMNVEV (reference sequence). Here the CDR3 reads CASSLAGGAPEKLFF. The CDR3, as DNA: TGTGCCAGCAGTCTGGCGGGGGGCGCGCCCGAAAAACTGTTTTTT.

The rearrangement joins TRBV6-1 to TRBJ1-3; D uncertain. The CDR3 spans 14 residues. CDR1 is MNHNS and CDR2 is SASEGT in the germline V gene. V shed 7 bases and J shed 8 bases, with 18 bases lying between them. CDR3 in DNA: TGTGCCAGCAAAGCTCTGACAAGCAGACACACCATATATTTT. Translated, it gives CASKALTSRHTIYF.

The rearrangement links TRBV9 to TRBJ2-1; TRBD1 matches 9 bases. The CDR3 is 16 residues long. With 0 bases clipped from V and 0 bases from J, the junction kept 1 base outside the gene matches. The germline CDR1 and CDR2 sequences are SGDLS and YYNGEE. In DNA, the CDR3 is TGTGCCAGCAGCGTAGCGGGACAGGGCTCCTACAATGAGCAGTTCTTC. This translates into CASSVAGQGSYNEQFF. The complete variable domain, with remaining parts taken from reference TRBV9 and TRBJ2-1, reads DSGVTQTPKHLITATGQRVTLRCSPRSGDLSVYWYQQSLDQGLQFLIQYYNGEERAKGNILERFSAQQFPDLHSELNLSSLELGDSALYFCASSVAGQGSYNEQFFGPGTRLTVL.

In DNA, the CDR3 is TGTGCCAGCAGTTTCCTATTTGCTGCGTGGTCAGATACGCAGTATTTT. Its translation: CASSFLFAAWSDTQYF. The chain uses TRBV28 and TRBJ2-3; no clear D. The length of the CDR3 is 16 residues. V lost 3 bases and J 4 bases, leaving 17 bases between the germline ends. From germline, CDR1 is MDHEN and CDR2 SYDVKM.

This clone was seen just once. At one of its ends the junction is not consistent with the germline gene, which may arise from a read error. The chain links TRBV11-2 to TRBJ1-1; tentatively, D is TRBD1 (5 bases). Germline V CDR1 and CDR2: SGHAT, FQNNGV. The CDR3 has 11 residues. The CDR3 sequence: CASSFGTQGAF. The CDR3 DNA reads as TGTGCCAGCAGCTTCGGAACTCAGGGTGCCTTT.